These T cell receptor beta chains were read from a single sample in a study of T cells in Graves' hyperthyroidism and ophthalmopathy. TCRdb passed the multiplex PCR reads through MiXCR, listing each CDR3 protein once. This sample has around 440,000 distinct CDR3 sequences, with roughly 14% found just once. Input material: blood. All receptors come from a young woman with Graves' hyperthyroidism. Both conserved end residues are part of each CDR3. The D gene is left open where the match is weak. Size is omitted from some rows. Given values are once, few, many or a class for expanded clones.

cdr3_length: 15; d_call: .; v_call: TRBV9; clone_size: few; j_call: TRBJ2-2; cdr3_aa: CASSIGGTGTGELFF; cdr3_nt: TGTGCCAGCAGCATTGGGGGGACGGGCACCGGGGAGCTGTTTTTT
cdr3_length: 13; d_call: TRBD2; v_call: TRBV2; clone_size: .; j_call: TRBJ2-1; cdr3_aa: CASSGDYHNEQFF; cdr3_nt: TGTGCCAGCAGTGGGGACTACCACAATGAGCAGTTCTTC
cdr3_length: 17; d_call: .; v_call: TRBV27; clone_size: many; j_call: TRBJ2-7; cdr3_aa: CATRRTAKPEGLYEQYF; cdr3_nt: TGTGCCACCCGCCGTACTGCAAAACCGGAGGGGCTCTACGAGCAGTACTTC
cdr3_length: 15; d_call: .; v_call: TRBV28; clone_size: many; j_call: TRBJ1-3; cdr3_aa: CASSLLGDSGNTIYF; cdr3_nt: TGTGCCAGCAGTTTATTGGGGGACTCTGGAAACACCATATATTTT
cdr3_length: 14; d_call: .; v_call: TRBV7-3; clone_size: .; j_call: TRBJ2-2; cdr3_aa: CASSLKGLGGELFF; cdr3_nt: TGTGCCAGCAGCTTAAAGGGCCTGGGCGGGGAGCTGTTTTTT
cdr3_length: 16; d_call: TRBD1; v_call: TRBV5-5; clone_size: once; j_call: TRBJ2-5; cdr3_aa: CANSLMGQKAKETQYF; cdr3_nt: TGTGCCAACAGCTTGATGGGACAGAAGGCAAAAGAGACCCAGTACTTC
cdr3_length: 16; d_call: .; v_call: TRBV25-1; clone_size: .; j_call: TRBJ1-2; cdr3_aa: CASSGTVQTTNYGYTF; cdr3_nt: TGTGCCAGCAGTGGGACTGTACAAACAACTAACTATGGCTACACCTTC
cdr3_length: 14; d_call: TRBD2; v_call: TRBV2; clone_size: medium-sized; j_call: TRBJ2-1; cdr3_aa: CASQEGLAGAEQFF; cdr3_nt: TGTGCCAGTCAGGAGGGGCTAGCGGGGGCCGAGCAGTTCTTC
cdr3_length: 13; d_call: .; v_call: TRBV10-3; clone_size: many; j_call: TRBJ2-5; cdr3_aa: CAISSGTQETQYF; cdr3_nt: TGTGCCATCAGTTCCGGGACCCAAGAGACCCAGTACTTC
cdr3_length: 15; d_call: .; v_call: TRBV7-2; clone_size: .; j_call: TRBJ2-7; cdr3_aa: CASSFVSSPSYEQYF; cdr3_nt: TGTGCCAGCAGTTTTGTTAGCTCCCCCTCCTACGAGCAGTACTTC